This section outlines one T cell receptor beta chain sequence together with its context. The antigen remains unidentified. This entry comes from a study of OX40 agonist ivuxolimab in advanced cancers. General observations from the study: Circulating CD4+ and CD8+ T cells showed clonal expansion by week 6 at 0.1 to 3.0 mg/kg.

The V segment lost 5 bases and the J segment 14 bases; nucleotides outside the gene matches: 15. This CDR3 comprises 15 residues. Germline CDR1 and CDR2: MNHEY and SMNVEV (reference sequence). The method was immunoSEQ multiplex PCR; TCRdb's version includes in-frame clones alone and lacks a portion of them. The data contain under 65,000 clones, approximately 81% of them singletons. This specimen consisted of CD4+ or CD8+ T cells sorted from blood, obtained in a trial of the OX40 agonist ivuxolimab. The gene calls are TRBV27 and TRBJ1-6; TRBD1 matches 7 bases. This clonotype was obtained from an adult with an advanced solid tumor such as melanoma, head and neck, liver or kidney cancer. CDR3: CASSLHPQGEGALHF. Here the CDR3 DNA reads TGTGCCAGCAGTCTACATCCCCAGGGGGAAGGGGCCCTCCACTTT.